Listed below are T cell receptor beta chains from one sample, sequenced in a study of CD8 T cells in Susac syndrome. TCRdb itself ran the immunoSEQ multiplex PCR reads through MiXCR, one entry per CDR3 protein. The data show about 280,000 distinct CDR3 sequences, around 84% seen once. Sequencing input: CD8+ T cells from PBMCs. Receptor source: a human donor with multiple sclerosis. Each CDR3 is given with its conserved first and last residue. A D gene is named only where the DNA matches it firmly. Some rows have no size entry. The others give once, few or many, or a class for an expanded clone.

J | length | size | V | D | DNA | CDR3
TRBJ2-7 | 14 | . | TRBV5-4 | . | TGTGCCAGCTCTCCCCCAGGGGCTGCCTACGAGCAGTACTTC | CASSPPGAAYEQYF
TRBJ2-7 | 14 | . | TRBV28 | . | TGTGCCAGCATTCTGAGGGGGGCCCCCTACGAGCAGTACTTC | CASILRGAPYEQYF
TRBJ2-7 | 13 | . | TRBV7-9 | . | TGTGCCAGCAGCCGTCGACAGAGCTACGAGCAGTACTTC | CASSRRQSYEQYF
TRBJ2-7 | 16 | few | TRBV5-6 | TRBD1 | TGTGCCAGCAGCTTAACTCCGGGACAGGCGTACTACGAGCAGTACTTC | CASSLTPGQAYYEQYF
TRBJ2-7 | 13 | . | TRBV30 | . | TGTGCCTGGAGTGTAGATGGGACTTACGAGCAGTACTTC | CAWSVDGTYEQYF
TRBJ2-1 | 16 | . | TRBV21-1 | . | TGTGCCAGCAGCATCCCGGGACAGGGGGCCAGGGGGGAGCAGTTCTTC | CASSIPGQGARGEQFF
TRBJ1-1 | 12 | . | TRBV5-1 | . | TGCGCCAGCAGCTTGGACAGAAATATGGCTTTCTTT | CASSLDRNMAFF
TRBJ2-3 | 15 | . | TRBV27 | TRBD1 | TGTGCCAGCAGCAGACAGGGTCCTGGCACAGATACGCAGTATTTT | CASSRQGPGTDTQYF
TRBJ2-5 | 13 | . | TRBV5-6 | . | TGTGCCAGCAGCTTCGGCGGGGATAGGGCCCAGTACTTC | CASSFGGDRAQYF
TRBJ2-7 | 17 | . | TRBV2 | TRBD2 | TGTGCCAGCAGTGGACCTACTCTAGCGGGAGGGACCTACGAGCAGTACTTC | CASSGPTLAGGTYEQYF
TRBJ2-1 | 15 | . | TRBV24-1 | . | TGTGCCACCAGTGATTTGCAAGGGGGGGTGGCTGAGCAGTTCTTC | CATSDLQGGVAEQFF
TRBJ1-2 | 14 | . | TRBV6-2/TRBV6-3 | . | TGTGCCAGCAGCCCCAGCACAGGGTGGAATGGCTACACCTTC | CASSPSTGWNGYTF
TRBJ2-7 | 13 | . | TRBV5-1 | . | TGCGCCAGCAGCTTGGGCGTGTTCTACGAGCAGTACTTC | CASSLGVFYEQYF